Listed below are T cell receptor beta chains from one sample, sequenced in a study of T cell responses to AZD1222 COVID-19 vaccine. Sequencing used immunoSEQ multiplex PCR; TCRdb keeps in-frame clones, though not all of them. The sample has over 65,000 clones, 85% to 90% seen once. Sequenced here: peripheral blood, sampled on day 0 of AZD1222 vaccination. Receptors originate from an adult in good health. Both conserved end residues are part of each CDR3. D genes are given only for firm matches. Where a row states a size, it is once, few, many or the class of an expanded clone; other rows omit it.

CDR3aa	CDR3nt	v_gene	j_gene	abundance	d_gene
CATSDSGQVNNEQFF	TGTGCCACCAGTGATTCAGGACAGGTAAACAATGAGCAGTTCTTC	TRBV24-1	TRBJ2-1	NA	TRBD1
CASSILPGQSYEQYF	TGTGCCAGTAGTATCTTACCGGGACAGAGCTACGAGCAGTACTTC	TRBV19	TRBJ2-7	few	TRBD1
CASSKGQENTGELFF	TGTGCCAGCAGTAAGGGACAAGAGAACACCGGGGAGCTGTTTTTT	TRBV6-6	TRBJ2-2	NA	NA
CASSPRRGTEAFF	TGTGCCAGCAGTCCCCGTAGAGGGACTGAAGCTTTCTTT	TRBV12-3/TRBV12-4	TRBJ1-1	NA	NA
CASSLRGQGTEAFF	TGTGCCAGCAGCTTAAGGGGACAGGGGACTGAAGCTTTCTTT	TRBV11-1	TRBJ1-1	NA	TRBD1
CAISPGEANQPQHF	TGTGCCATCAGTCCCGGGGAGGCGAATCAGCCCCAGCATTTT	TRBV10-3	TRBJ1-5	NA	NA
CASTPTANQPQHF	TGTGCCAGCACCCCGACAGCCAATCAGCCCCAGCATTTT	TRBV6-6	TRBJ1-5	NA	NA
CSAGTNYGYTF	TGCAGCGCGGGTACCAACTATGGCTACACCTTC	TRBV29-1	TRBJ1-2	NA	NA
CASSFGGVVYF	TGTGCCAGCAGCTTTGGGGGAGTTGTGTACTTC	TRBV5-8	TRBJ2-7	few	NA
CAISAGGSYEQYF	TGTGCCATCAGTGCAGGGGGCTCCTACGAGCAGTACTTC	TRBV10-3	TRBJ2-7	once	TRBD1
CASSSLAGGRQEQYF	TGTGCCAGCAGCTCCCTAGCGGGGGGGCGTCAGGAGCAGTACTTC	TRBV5-8	TRBJ2-7	NA	TRBD2
CASSVEQGATNEKLFF	TGTGCCAGCAGCGTAGAACAGGGGGCGACTAATGAAAAACTGTTTTTT	TRBV9	TRBJ1-4	NA	TRBD1
CASSEWGAGYGYTF	TGTGCCAGCAGTGAGTGGGGGGCGGGCTATGGCTACACCTTC	TRBV6-1	TRBJ1-2	NA	NA
CASSRQTEGSNQPQHF	TGTGCCAGTAGCCGACAGACTGAAGGTAGCAATCAGCCCCAGCATTTT	TRBV19	TRBJ1-5	NA	NA
CASSGDRNQPQHF	TGTGCCAGCAGTGGCGACAGAAATCAGCCCCAGCATTTT	TRBV6-2/TRBV6-3	TRBJ1-5	NA	NA
CASTTASRVRHTGELFF	TGTGCCAGCACCACCGCCAGCAGGGTGAGGCACACCGGGGAGCTGTTTTTT	TRBV28	TRBJ2-2	NA	NA
CASSFGSSYEQYF	TGTGCCAGCAGCTTCGGCAGTTCCTACGAGCAGTACTTC	TRBV7-8	TRBJ2-7	NA	NA
CASSMTENTEAFF	TGCGCCAGCAGCATGACGGAGAACACTGAAGCTTTCTTT	TRBV5-1	TRBJ1-1	once	NA
CASSLQGAGGLAQYF	TGTGCCAGCAGCTTGCAGGGGGCGGGAGGGCTTGCGCAGTACTTC	TRBV7-2	TRBJ2-7	once	NA
CASSQGDQRYEQYF	TGTGCCAGCAGCCAAGGGGACCAGCGGTACGAGCAGTACTTC	TRBV3-1/TRBV3-2	TRBJ2-7	NA	NA
CASSRQADRNTEAFF	TGTGCCAGCAGCCGACAGGCGGATCGAAACACTGAAGCTTTCTTT	TRBV13	TRBJ1-1	NA	NA
CASSQDDGGVSYNEQFF	TGTGCCAGCAGCCAAGATGATGGCGGAGTTTCGTACAATGAGCAGTTCTTC	TRBV4-2	TRBJ2-1	NA	NA
CASSLEVMNTGELFF	TGTGCCAGCAGCTTAGAGGTCATGAACACCGGGGAGCTGTTTTTT	TRBV7-9	TRBJ2-2	NA	NA
CASSILAGNTEAFF	TGTGCCAGTAGTATATTGGCAGGGAACACTGAAGCTTTCTTT	TRBV19	TRBJ1-1	NA	NA
CASGTTTGVNEKLFF	TGTGCCAGCGGAACCACGACAGGTGTGAATGAAAAACTGTTTTTT	TRBV6-5	TRBJ1-4	NA	NA
CASSYSTMPDQAFF	TGTGCCAGCAGTTACTCGACAATGCCCGATCAAGCTTTCTTT	TRBV28	TRBJ1-1	NA	NA
CASSLELGNQPQHF	TGTGCCAGCAGCTTAGAATTGGGCAATCAGCCCCAGCATTTT	TRBV7-9	TRBJ1-5	few	NA
CASSRPGLSYEQYF	TGTGCCAGCAGTAGACCGGGACTATCCTACGAGCAGTACTTC	TRBV6-6	TRBJ2-7	few	TRBD2
CATSRGEIWNTEAFF	TGTGCCACCAGCAGAGGGGAGATATGGAACACTGAAGCTTTCTTT	TRBV15	TRBJ1-1	NA	NA
CASRGQGGGYTF	TGTGCCAGCAGAGGCCAAGGAGGTGGCTACACCTTC	TRBV14	TRBJ1-2	NA	NA
CASTAGRGATEAFF	TGTGCCAGCACGGCAGGCAGGGGTGCCACTGAAGCTTTCTTT	TRBV2	TRBJ1-1	NA	NA
CASALENTQYF	TGTGCCAGCGCACTGGAAAATACGCAGTATTTT	TRBV5-4	TRBJ2-3	NA	NA
CASSQRGGTNEKLFF	TGTGCCAGCAGCCAACGAGGGGGGACTAATGAAAAACTGTTTTTT	TRBV3-1/TRBV3-2	TRBJ1-4	NA	NA
CASSKRLTGANYGYTF	TGTGCCAGCAGCAAACGACTGACAGGGGCTAACTATGGCTACACCTTC	TRBV7-2	TRBJ1-2	NA	TRBD1
CASSSGGETQYF	TGTGCCAGTAGTTCTGGAGGAGAGACCCAGTACTTC	TRBV19	TRBJ2-5	NA	NA
CASSVSLINTPSGNTIYF	TGTGCCAGCAGCGTAAGTCTCATCAATACCCCCTCTGGAAACACCATATATTTT	TRBV9	TRBJ1-3	NA	NA
CASSGDVKSSGNTIYF	TGTGCCAGCAGCGGGGACGTCAAGTCCTCTGGAAACACCATATATTTT	TRBV5-6	TRBJ1-3	NA	NA
CASSPHGGRNTEAFF	TGTGCCAGCAGCCCCCACGGGGGACGGAACACTGAAGCTTTCTTT	TRBV7-8	TRBJ1-1	NA	NA
CASSNRGDYGYTF	TGCGCCAGCAGTAACAGGGGAGACTATGGCTACACCTTC	TRBV5-1	TRBJ1-2	NA	TRBD1
CASSQEGQGSYGYTF	TGCGCCAGCAGCCAAGAGGGACAGGGGAGCTATGGCTACACCTTC	TRBV4-1	TRBJ1-2	NA	TRBD1
CASSLLQSSYNEQFF	TGTGCCAGCAGCTTATTACAGAGCTCCTACAATGAGCAGTTCTTC	TRBV7-2	TRBJ2-1	NA	NA
CASSQDLGETRGYTF	TGCGCCAGCAGCCAAGATCTAGGGGAGACGCGTGGCTACACCTTC	TRBV4-3	TRBJ1-2	NA	NA
CASSPTIRGQPQHF	TGTGCCAGCAGCCCGACAATCCGGGGTCAGCCCCAGCATTTT	TRBV5-5	TRBJ1-5	NA	NA
CASALGTVKNIQYF	TGTGCCAGCGCCTTGGGGACAGTCAAAAACATTCAGTACTTC	TRBV28	TRBJ2-4	few	TRBD1
CASSQVGTGKTEAFF	TGTGCCAGCAGCCAGGTCGGGACAGGGAAAACTGAAGCTTTCTTT	TRBV3-1/TRBV3-2	TRBJ1-1	NA	TRBD1
CASSGGTGRNSPLHF	TGTGCCAGCAGTGGGGGGACAGGGAGGAATTCACCCCTCCACTTT	TRBV2	TRBJ1-6	NA	TRBD1
CASSATGVRGTEAFF	TGTGCCAGCAGCGCCACAGGGGTAAGGGGAACTGAAGCTTTCTTT	TRBV9	TRBJ1-1	NA	TRBD1
CASSPIGVRIPGNTIYF	TGTGCCAGCAGCCCGATAGGGGTCCGAATACCTGGAAACACCATATATTTT	TRBV7-9	TRBJ1-3	NA	NA